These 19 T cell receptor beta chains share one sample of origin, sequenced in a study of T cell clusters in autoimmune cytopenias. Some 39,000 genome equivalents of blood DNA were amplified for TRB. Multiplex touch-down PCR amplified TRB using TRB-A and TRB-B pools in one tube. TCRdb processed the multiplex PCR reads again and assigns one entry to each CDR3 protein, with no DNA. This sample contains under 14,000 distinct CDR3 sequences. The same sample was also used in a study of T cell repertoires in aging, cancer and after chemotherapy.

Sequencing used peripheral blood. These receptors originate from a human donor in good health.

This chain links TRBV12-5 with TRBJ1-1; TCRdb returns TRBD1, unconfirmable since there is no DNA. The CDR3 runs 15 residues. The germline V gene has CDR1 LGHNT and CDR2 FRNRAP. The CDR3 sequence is CASGLLPGGRLEAFF.

The CDR3 here is CASSKVAGGLYEQYF. This sequence joins TRBV5-1 and TRBJ2-7; the D call of TRBD2 rests on TCRdb alone, since no DNA is present to check it. Germline assignment: CDR1 SGHRS and CDR2 YFSETQ. The CDR3 is 15 residues long.

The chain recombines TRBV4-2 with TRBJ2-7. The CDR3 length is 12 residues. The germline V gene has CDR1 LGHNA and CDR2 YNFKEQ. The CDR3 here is CASSLGSNEQYF.

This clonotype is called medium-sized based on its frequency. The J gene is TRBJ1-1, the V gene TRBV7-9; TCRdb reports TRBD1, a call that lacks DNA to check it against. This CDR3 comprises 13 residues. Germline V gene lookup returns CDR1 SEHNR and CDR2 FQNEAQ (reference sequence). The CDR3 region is CASSLDRATEAFF.

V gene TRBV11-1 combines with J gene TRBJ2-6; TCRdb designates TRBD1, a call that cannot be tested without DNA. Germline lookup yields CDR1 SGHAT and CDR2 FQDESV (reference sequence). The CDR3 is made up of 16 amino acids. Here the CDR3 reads CASSAGTGSGANVLTF.

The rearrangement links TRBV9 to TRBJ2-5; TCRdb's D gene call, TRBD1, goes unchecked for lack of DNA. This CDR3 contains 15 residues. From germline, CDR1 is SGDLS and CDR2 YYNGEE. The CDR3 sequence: CASSVLSGGVQTQYF.

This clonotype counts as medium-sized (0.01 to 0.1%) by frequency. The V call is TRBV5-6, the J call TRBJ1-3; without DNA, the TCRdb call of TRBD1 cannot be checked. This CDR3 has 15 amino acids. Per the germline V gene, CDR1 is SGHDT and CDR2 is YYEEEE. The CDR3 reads CASSSTGAEGNTIYF.

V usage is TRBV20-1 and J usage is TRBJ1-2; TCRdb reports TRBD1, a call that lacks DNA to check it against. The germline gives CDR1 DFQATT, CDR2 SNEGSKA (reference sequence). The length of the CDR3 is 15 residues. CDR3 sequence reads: CSARAPRDSNYGYTF.

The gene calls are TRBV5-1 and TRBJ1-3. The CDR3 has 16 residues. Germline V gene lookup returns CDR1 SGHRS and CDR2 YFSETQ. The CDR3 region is CASSLGSPQTGNTIYF.

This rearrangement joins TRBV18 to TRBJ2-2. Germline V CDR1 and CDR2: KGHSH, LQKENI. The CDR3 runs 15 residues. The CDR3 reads CASSPNRGDTGELFF.

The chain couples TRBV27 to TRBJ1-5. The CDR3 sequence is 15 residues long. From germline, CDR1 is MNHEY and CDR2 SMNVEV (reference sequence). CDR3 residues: CASRYQWDSNQPQHF.

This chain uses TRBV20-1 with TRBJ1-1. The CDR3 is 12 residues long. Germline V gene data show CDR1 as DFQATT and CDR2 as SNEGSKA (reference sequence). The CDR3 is CSAPQRSSEAFF.

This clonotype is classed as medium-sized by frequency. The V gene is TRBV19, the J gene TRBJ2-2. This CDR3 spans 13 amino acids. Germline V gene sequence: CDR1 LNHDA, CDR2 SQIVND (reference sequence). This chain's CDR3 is CATQRTNTGELFF.

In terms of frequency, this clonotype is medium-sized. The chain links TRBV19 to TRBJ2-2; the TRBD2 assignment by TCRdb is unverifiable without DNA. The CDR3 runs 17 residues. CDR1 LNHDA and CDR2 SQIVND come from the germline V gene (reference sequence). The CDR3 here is CASSMRGLAGVTGELFF.

CDR3 residues: CSAPGTSIFNEQFF. The V call is TRBV20-1, the J call TRBJ2-1; TCRdb's D call, TRBD2, is unchecked because there is no DNA. The CDR3 runs 14 residues. Germline CDR1 reads DFQATT; CDR2 reads SNEGSKA (reference sequence).

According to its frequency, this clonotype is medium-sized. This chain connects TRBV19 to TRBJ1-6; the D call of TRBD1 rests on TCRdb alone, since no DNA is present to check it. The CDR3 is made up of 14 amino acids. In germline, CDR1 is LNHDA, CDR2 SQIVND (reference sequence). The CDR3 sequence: CASSEDRGNSPLHF.

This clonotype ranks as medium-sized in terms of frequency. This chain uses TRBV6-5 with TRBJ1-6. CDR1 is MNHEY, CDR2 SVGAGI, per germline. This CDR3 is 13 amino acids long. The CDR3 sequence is CASSSAYNSPLHF.

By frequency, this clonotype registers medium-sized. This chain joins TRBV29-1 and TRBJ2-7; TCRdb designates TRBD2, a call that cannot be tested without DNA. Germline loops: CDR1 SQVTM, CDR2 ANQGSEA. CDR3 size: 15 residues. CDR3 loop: CSVEGRGRSSYEQYF.

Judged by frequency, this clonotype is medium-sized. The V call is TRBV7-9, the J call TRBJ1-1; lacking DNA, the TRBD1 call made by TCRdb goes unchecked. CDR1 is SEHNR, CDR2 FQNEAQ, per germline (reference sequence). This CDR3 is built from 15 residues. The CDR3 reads CASSSTDRAYTEAFF.